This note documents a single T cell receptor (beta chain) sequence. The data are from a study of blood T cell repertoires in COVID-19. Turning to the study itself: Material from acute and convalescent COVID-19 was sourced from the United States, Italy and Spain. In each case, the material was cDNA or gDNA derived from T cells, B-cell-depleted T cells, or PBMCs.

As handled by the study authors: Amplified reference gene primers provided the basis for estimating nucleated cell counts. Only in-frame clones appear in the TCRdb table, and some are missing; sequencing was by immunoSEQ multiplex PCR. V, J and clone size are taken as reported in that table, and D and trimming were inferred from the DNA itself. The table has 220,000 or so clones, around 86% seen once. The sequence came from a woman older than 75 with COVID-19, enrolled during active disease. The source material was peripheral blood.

As DNA, the CDR3 is TGTGCCAGCAGCTTAAAGACAGGGGGCACTGAAGCTTTCTTT. This translates into CASSLKTGGTEAFF. The V call is TRBV7-2, the J call TRBJ1-1, with 9 bases identical to TRBD1. In germline, CDR1 is SGHTA, CDR2 FQGNSA. The CDR3 sequence is 14 residues long. J lost 4 bases, V lost 2 bases, and 2 bases had no gene match.